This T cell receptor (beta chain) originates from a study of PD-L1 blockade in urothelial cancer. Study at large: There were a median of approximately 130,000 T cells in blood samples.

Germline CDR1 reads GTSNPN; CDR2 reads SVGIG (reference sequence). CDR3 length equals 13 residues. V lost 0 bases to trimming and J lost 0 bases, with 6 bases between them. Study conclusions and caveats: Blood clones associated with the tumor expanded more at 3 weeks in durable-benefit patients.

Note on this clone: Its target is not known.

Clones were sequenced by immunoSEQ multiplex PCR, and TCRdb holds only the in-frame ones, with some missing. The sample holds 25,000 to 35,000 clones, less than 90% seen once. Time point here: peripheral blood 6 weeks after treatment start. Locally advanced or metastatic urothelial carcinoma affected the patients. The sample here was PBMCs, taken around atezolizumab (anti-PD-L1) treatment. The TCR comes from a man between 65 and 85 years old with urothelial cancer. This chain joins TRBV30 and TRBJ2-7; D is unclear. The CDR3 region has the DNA TGTGCCTGGAGTGTAGCGTCCTCCTACGAGCAGTACTTC. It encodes CAWSVASSYEQYF.